This T cell receptor (beta chain) was captured in a study of cytomegalovirus exposure and HLA in healthy donors (dated by TCRdb to the late 2010s). Regarding the research as a whole: An earlier analysis of under 600 of the donors reported 250 to 300 Gb of sequence data and 117 million unique TCR beta sequences from roughly 200 million T cells. Along with the approximately 700-subject first cohort, a separate validation cohort of 120 different subjects was used. Around 320 gigabases of sequencing data and approximately 93 million unique TCR sequences were included in an early release covering roughly 600 HLA-typed donors. Rather than drawing on any new phenotypic data, the later analysis identified candidate immune exposures from TCR beta sequences and the way those sequences occurred across donors. High-throughput TCR immunosequencing, statistical association of individual TCRs with disease status, and machine learning were combined to predict cytomegalovirus infection status. In a later analysis, previously published TCR beta repertoires from 600 to 850 donors were re-analyzed and high-resolution HLA genotyping was added so that TCR occurrence patterns could be studied. Of the 300 to 500 genotyped donors, 81% were placed in the genetic ancestry cluster associated with self-reported Caucasian donors. The study aimed to test whether cataloging public T cell receptors could reveal signatures of past pathogen exposure. Genome-wide SNP genotypes for about 65% of the 666 donors were used in a later genetic analysis, which treated that subset as a discovery cohort. Among some 410 genotyped donors of the cohort, an average of approximately 220,000 unique TCR beta nucleotide sequences was sequenced per donor, of which 15% to 20% were non-productive. Donor age, sex, ethnicity and CMV serostatus were compiled alongside the repertoire data. The number of donors typed differed by locus, with roughly 620-640 for A, B, C, DRB1 and DQB1, around 500 for DQA1, about 610 for DPA1, and around 460 for DPB1. An earlier analysis of some 500 of the donors used high-throughput TCR beta sequencing to judge whether each TCR beta V gene segment behaved as functional or pseudogenic. The T cell repertoires of some 700 subjects were profiled by immunosequencing and related to cytomegalovirus serostatus. Every repertoire in the discovery cohort had been generated on one and the same sequencing platform. Both class I and class II loci were covered by HLA typing, at four-digit resolution. Because of strong linkage in the cohort, five DR-DQ haplotypes were treated as single units for association and clustering.

The table lists this clone with a few counts. The antigen it recognizes is unknown. Qualities for individual bases were not recorded, and no much larger clone is one base off. Overall results and qualifications from the work: The 87-base-pair reads could not distinguish some IMGT-functional V segments, including TRBV6-2 and TRBV6-3, so those segments were excluded. According to the authors, the approach could potentially be generalized to other disease states and immunological phenotypes. Several of the top co-occurrence clusters appeared to be linked to parvovirus B19, influenza, CMV and Epstein-Barr virus, according to a later analysis. V-gene and J-gene trimming of TCR beta chains was associated with a missense DCLRE1C variant in a later genetic analysis, and the association was replicated in an independent cohort. Because HLA typing was missing for some donors at each locus, association tests included only the typed subset. Cytomegalovirus status was reported to be diagnosed by the classifier with high specificity and sensitivity in both the original and validation cohorts. Roughly uniform sequencing depth across donors was assumed in presence/absence analyses, although this assumption may not hold. A group of highly shared sequence variants was considered likely to be a technical artifact of the sequencing pipeline. Assigning TCR associations to individual alleles was difficult when HLA alleles, especially DR and DQ, strongly co-occurred. Most TCR sequences were seen in very few donors, while some public TCRs were found in many individuals. Correlated functional status among segregating V segments might reflect linkage disequilibrium, but an unknown experimental factor could not be ruled out. In an earlier analysis of several hundred of the donors, most TCR beta V segments were observed in productive rearrangements about 87% or about 30% of the time, broadly matching IMGT annotations. Compared with the roughly 720-donor mean, donors in an Asian-associated ancestry cluster had fewer N-insertions in productive TCRs, according to a later genetic analysis. In a later analysis, HLA-associated TCR beta chains showed more clonal expansion and lower generation probabilities than non-associated chains that were equally common. Immune exposure information for the cohort was limited to CMV serostatus. In vitro tests confirmed that a few of the cytomegalovirus-associated TCR beta chains recognize cytomegalovirus antigens. At a false discovery rate of 0.05, a later analysis linked about 17,000 TCR beta sequences to specific HLA alleles. Seventeen rarely observed V segments, including chromosome 9 orphons, were excluded from the earlier analysis of approximately 600 of the donors because counts were too low. This cohort had only TCR beta chains sequenced, and the lack of alpha or paired-chain data limited which features could be detected. The study gave a list of some 150 TCR beta chains associated with cytomegalovirus. A further reported finding was that TCR beta sequences accurately predicted the HLA-A and HLA-B alleles for most subjects in the first cohort. A later analysis found that most CMV-associated TCR beta chains appeared HLA-restricted, with HLA associations seemingly driven largely by CMV exposure. According to a later analysis, TCR association rates differed among HLA loci, with DRB1 alleles showing the most associated TCRs and HLA-C alleles showing the fewest.

CDR1 MNHEY and CDR2 SMNVEV are derived from the germline V gene (reference sequence). V was cut back by 6 bases and J by 1 base, leaving a gap of 15 bases between them. From the cysteine through the phenylalanine, the CDR3 covers 15 amino acids. The retained sequence is limited to the CDR3, 45 bases, with the frame set at the first base. The cohort was made up of about 610 healthy bone marrow donors. At the time of sampling, every cohort member was nominally healthy, though immune exposures that went unrecorded were likely present. The donor tested CMV seronegative, placing the donor among the 350 to 400 seronegative members of the cohort. A peripheral blood sample was provided by each donor, and peripheral blood mononuclear cells were used for TCR beta sequencing. Genomic DNA was extracted from the blood cell samples with the Qiagen DNeasy Blood Extraction Kit. Libraries were constructed by the immunoSEQ multiplex PCR assay. For the multiplex PCR, a mixture combining 60 forward primers for TCR Vbeta segments and 13 reverse primers for TCR Jbeta segments was used. A multiplex PCR assay on genomic DNA amplified the CDR3 region of rearranged TCR beta genes. On the Illumina HiSeq System, the amplified TCR beta libraries were sequenced as 87-base-pair reads. As for the original processing: A later analysis counted approximately 84 million unique TCR beta chains across the 666 repertoires, and some 11 million of these chains were shared by at least two donors. A nearest-neighbor algorithm error-corrected the raw reads and collapsed the reads into unique sequences, merging closely related sequences to remove PCR and sequencing errors. V, D and J gene segments were assigned by aligning CDR3 sequences to IMGT reference sequences. For a sequence to be retained, a match of at least six nucleotides to both a V gene segment and a J gene segment was required. A rearrangement was called productive if the CDR3 had no stop codons and remained in frame with V and J, and every other rearrangement was called non-productive. Following IMGT convention, CDR3 was defined as the stretch from the second conserved V-encoded cysteine up to the conserved J-encoded phenylalanine. In an earlier analysis of some 550 of the donors, sequences lacking an unambiguous match to a single V gene segment were excluded. An earlier analysis of just under 600 of the donors called V segments functional above 56.7% productive rearrangements and segregating when the between-donor standard deviation exceeded 5%. A statistical classification framework was built for diagnosing cytomegalovirus status from the catalog of TCR beta chain sequences. In a later analysis, TCR nucleotide sequences were compared against IMGT/GENE-DB human TR gene sequences so that V and J genes could be assigned. Using the TCRdist pipeline, a later analysis assigned CDR3 sequences along with most-parsimonious VDJ recombination scenarios. A later analysis defined each TCR beta chain by its CDR3 amino acid sequence plus V-gene family, and excluded reads lacking a unique V-gene family. A later analysis removed 500 to 650 highly shared, low-generation-probability nucleotide sequences to deal with suspected cross-contamination and a sequencing artifact. In a later analysis, a clonal expansion index for each public chain was calculated from normalized within-repertoire ranks of inferred template counts. In a later analysis, generation probabilities were computed with a VDJ recombination model fitted to out-of-frame rearrangements, and the resulting probabilities were checked against IGoR. Hypergeometric tests were used in a later analysis to score TCR-TCR, TCR-HLA and TCR-CMV co-occurrence, with a repertoire-size bias correction applied to the TCR pairs. False discovery rates were estimated in a later analysis by permuting HLA or CMV assignments 20 times. In a later analysis, co-occurring TCRs were grouped using DBSCAN, and TCRdist sequence similarity was added for clustering within HLA-allele-positive subsets. For co-occurrence clustering, repertoires with fewer than 30,000 or more than 120,000 public chains were excluded, along with four or five repertoires with anomalous nucleotide sharing. TCRdb stores this immuneACCESS table with in-frame sequences only. Part of the clones is absent; in the studies checked, under half of the shortfall reflects unresolved V genes, and no reason is known for the rest. V and J calls and clone size are as listed in that table; D and trimming were resolved from the DNA. For this sample the table gives about 140,000 clones, of which approximately 67% were detected only once. Jointly, the top ten make up over 5% of the sample.

The sequencing input was PBMCs. This sequence uses TRBV27 and TRBJ1-1; the D gene is not confidently resolved. This receptor was obtained from a woman aged 60 to 75 in good health and CMV-seronegative. The sequenced DNA is TGTGCCAGCAGGCGGGTGAGGGTGGGGAACACTGAAGCTTTCTTT. Protein translation: CASRRVRVGNTEAFF.